This passage covers 5 T cell receptor beta chains from one sample sequenced in a study of radiation and T cells in renal cell carcinoma. Libraries were prepared by immunoSEQ multiplex PCR; TCRdb keeps only in-frame clonotypes and omits some of them. The repertoire has 130,000 or so clones, over 80% of them found once; the top ten carry roughly 23%. As to time point: baseline pretreatment blood. The treatment was: 15 Gy SBRT to primary tumor, nephrectomy 4 weeks later. The starting material was blood, obtained from a patient whose treatment included radiotherapy and nephrectomy. The receptors originated from a woman aged 50 to 65 with renal cell carcinoma.

The chain couples TRBV15 to TRBJ2-3; D is possibly TRBD1 or TRBD2 (6 bases each). V was clipped by 1 base and J by 7 bases, with 12 bases between them. The CDR3 sequence is 14 residues long. Germline CDR1 and CDR2: LNHNV and YYDKDF (reference sequence). The CDR3 loop is CATSRGGGGNTQYF. The CDR3 nucleotides read TGTGCCACCAGCAGAGGAGGAGGGGGTAATACGCAGTATTTT.

In its sample, this clone was seen a few times. This rearrangement joins TRBV5-1 to TRBJ2-1; no firm D call. CDR3 length: 13 amino acids. Germline assignment: CDR1 SGHRS and CDR2 YFSETQ. Trimming removed 5 bases from V and 4 bases from J, with 10 bases in between. DNA of the CDR3: TGCGCCAGCAGGTCAGAAGCATACAATGAGCAGTTCTTC. Residues: CASRSEAYNEQFF.

V is TRBV21-1 and J is TRBJ2-7; the tabulated D call, TRBD2, remains unverified against the DNA. TRBV21-1 is shown as a pseudogene. The CDR3 sequence is 14 residues long. The CDR3: CASSKSGRGDEQYF. For the CDR3, the DNA is TGTGCCAGCAGCAAAAGCGGACGAGGCGACGAGCAGTACTTC.

V usage is TRBV5-4 and J usage is TRBJ1-4; D remains unclear. Deletions cut 4 bases from V and 1 base from J, with 2 bases between. The V gene's germline CDR1 is SGHNT and CDR2 YYREEE (reference sequence). There are 12 residues in the CDR3. This chain's CDR3 is CASSRTNEKLFF. The CDR3 DNA sequence: TGTGCCAGCAGCCGAACTAATGAAAAACTGTTTTTT.

This clone was counted many times. J is TRBJ1-2 and V is TRBV7-2; no reliable D call. The CDR3 is 12 residues long. CDR1 is SGHTA, CDR2 FQGNSA, per germline. V gave up 3 bases and J gave up 7 bases, with 9 bases separating them. The CDR3 reads CASSFTELGYTF. CDR3 coding DNA: TGTGCCAGCAGCTTCACAGAGCTTGGCTACACCTTC. Filled out from reference TRBV7-2 and TRBJ1-2, the complete variable domain reads GAGVSQSPSNKVTEKGKDVELRCDPISGHTALYWYRQSLGQGLEFLIYFQGNSAPDKSGLPSDRFSAERTGGSVSTLTIQRTQQEDSAVYLCASSFTELGYTFGSGTRLTVV.